This T cell receptor (beta chain) was obtained from a study of cytomegalovirus exposure and HLA in healthy donors. The PCR had 60 Vbeta and 13 Jbeta primers. Using immunoSEQ multiplex PCR, the repertoire was profiled, and TCRdb retains in-frame clones only, with some absent. Among approximately 150,000 clones listed, about three quarters were seen once. Sequenced: PBMCs. The TCR originated in a man aged 18-30 years in good health and CMV-seropositive.

This CDR3 is CASSLGSYATQETQYF. The DNA for the CDR3 is TGTGCCAGCAGCTTAGGTTCTTATGCTACCCAAGAGACCCAGTACTTC. The rearrangement joins TRBV7-9 to TRBJ2-5, with D unclear. V was cut by 1 base and J by 1 base, with 13 bases left in between. CDR3 size: 16 residues. Looked up from germline, CDR1 is SEHNR and CDR2 is FQNEAQ (reference sequence).